Listed below are T cell receptor beta chains from one sample, sequenced in a study of blood T cell repertoires in COVID-19. Repertoires were generated with immunoSEQ multiplex PCR, while TCRdb's copy carries only in-frame clones and drops some. The data show 140,000 to 150,000 clones, over 75% seen once. Sequencing was performed on peripheral blood. The receptors shown here come from a woman in her forties or fifties with acute or convalescent COVID-19. Each CDR3 is given with its conserved first and last residue. The D gene is left open where the match is weak. Clone size is not always given. Where it is, it says once, few, many or a class for expanded clones.

clone size: -; J gene: TRBJ1-5; D gene: -; V gene: TRBV6-5; CDR3 length: 12; CDR3 DNA: TGTGCCAGCAAGTCGGTCAATCAGCCCCAGCATTTT; CDR3 protein: CASKSVNQPQHF
clone size: -; J gene: TRBJ1-5; D gene: TRBD1; V gene: TRBV7-9; CDR3 length: 14; CDR3 DNA: TGTGCCAGCAGCCCGACAGGGGGTCATCAGCCCCAGCATTTT; CDR3 protein: CASSPTGGHQPQHF
clone size: few; J gene: TRBJ1-2; D gene: TRBD1; V gene: TRBV28; CDR3 length: 12; CDR3 DNA: TGTGCGGCAGGGACAGGGGACTATGGCTACACCTTC; CDR3 protein: CAAGTGDYGYTF
clone size: once; J gene: TRBJ1-5; D gene: -; V gene: TRBV21-1; CDR3 length: 16; CDR3 DNA: TGTGCCAGCACCCCGGGGCGCAGGGGAAGCAATCAGCCCCAGCATTTT; CDR3 protein: CASTPGRRGSNQPQHF
clone size: -; J gene: TRBJ1-3; D gene: -; V gene: TRBV4-2; CDR3 length: 18; CDR3 DNA: TGTGCCAGCAGCCAAGATCTGGGGGGAGACTCCTCTGGAAACACCATATATTTT; CDR3 protein: CASSQDLGGDSSGNTIYF
clone size: -; J gene: TRBJ1-1; D gene: -; V gene: TRBV12-3/TRBV12-4; CDR3 length: 13; CDR3 DNA: TGTGCCAGCAGCCTCGGAGGGAACACTGAAGCTTTCTTT; CDR3 protein: CASSLGGNTEAFF
clone size: -; J gene: TRBJ1-1; D gene: -; V gene: TRBV9; CDR3 length: 14; CDR3 DNA: TGTGCCAGCAGCTCAAAGCCCGGGAACACTGAAGCTTTCTTT; CDR3 protein: CASSSKPGNTEAFF
clone size: -; J gene: TRBJ2-5; D gene: -; V gene: TRBV2; CDR3 length: 14; CDR3 DNA: TGTGCCAGCGAACGAGACAGATTCCAAGAGACCCAGTACTTC; CDR3 protein: CASERDRFQETQYF
clone size: -; J gene: TRBJ2-1; D gene: TRBD2; V gene: TRBV7-3; CDR3 length: 16; CDR3 DNA: TGTGCCAGCAGCTTCAGCGGGGGGGCCACTCGAAATGAGCAGTTCTTC; CDR3 protein: CASSFSGGATRNEQFF
clone size: -; J gene: TRBJ2-1; D gene: TRBD2; V gene: TRBV7-8; CDR3 length: 16; CDR3 DNA: TGTGCCAGCAGTTCCAAAAGCGGGACCAGCTACAATGAGCAGTTCTTC; CDR3 protein: CASSSKSGTSYNEQFF
clone size: -; J gene: TRBJ2-1; D gene: -; V gene: TRBV21-1; CDR3 length: 12; CDR3 DNA: TGTGCCAGCAGCAACCCGCCTGGGGACAAGTTCTTC; CDR3 protein: CASSNPPGDKFF
clone size: -; J gene: TRBJ1-6; D gene: TRBD1; V gene: TRBV5-4; CDR3 length: 14; CDR3 DNA: TGTGCCAGCAGCGGGCCGGGACAGAATTCACCCCTCCACTTT; CDR3 protein: CASSGPGQNSPLHF
clone size: -; J gene: TRBJ1-2; D gene: -; V gene: TRBV6-5; CDR3 length: 13; CDR3 DNA: TGTGCCAGCAGGCAAACAGGGATCTATGGCTACACCTTC; CDR3 protein: CASRQTGIYGYTF
clone size: -; J gene: TRBJ1-1; D gene: -; V gene: TRBV13; CDR3 length: 14; CDR3 DNA: TGTGCCAGCAGCTTATTCCAGGGGTACACTGAAGCTTTCTTT; CDR3 protein: CASSLFQGYTEAFF
clone size: -; J gene: TRBJ2-5; D gene: TRBD2; V gene: TRBV2; CDR3 length: 13; CDR3 DNA: TGTGCCAGCAGGACTAGCGGGAGGGAGACCCAGTACTTC; CDR3 protein: CASRTSGRETQYF
clone size: -; J gene: TRBJ2-5; D gene: TRBD2; V gene: TRBV27; CDR3 length: 15; CDR3 DNA: TGTGCCAGCAGCCGCGGGACTAGTTTTCAAGAGACCCAGTACTTC; CDR3 protein: CASSRGTSFQETQYF
clone size: -; J gene: TRBJ1-1; D gene: TRBD1; V gene: TRBV7-8; CDR3 length: 15; CDR3 DNA: TGTGCCAGCAGCCAAAAGACAGGGTTATGGACTGAAGCTTTCTTT; CDR3 protein: CASSQKTGLWTEAFF
clone size: -; J gene: TRBJ2-7; D gene: TRBD1; V gene: TRBV3-1/TRBV3-2; CDR3 length: 15; CDR3 DNA: TGTGCCAGCAGTCGACAGGGGGGGAGCTCCTACGAGCAGTACTTC; CDR3 protein: CASSRQGGSSYEQYF
clone size: -; J gene: TRBJ2-1; D gene: -; V gene: TRBV4-2; CDR3 length: 17; CDR3 DNA: TGTGCCAGCAGCCAAGACCGAGCCGGGAGCTCCTACAATGAGCAGTTCTTC; CDR3 protein: CASSQDRAGSSYNEQFF
clone size: -; J gene: TRBJ1-2; D gene: -; V gene: TRBV5-1; CDR3 length: 13; CDR3 DNA: TGCGCCAGCAGCTTGTTCGTTAACTATGGCTACACCTTC; CDR3 protein: CASSLFVNYGYTF
clone size: -; J gene: TRBJ2-7; D gene: TRBD1; V gene: TRBV5-1; CDR3 length: 13; CDR3 DNA: TGCGCCAGCAGCCCAGGACAGGGGTTCGAGCAGTACTTC; CDR3 protein: CASSPGQGFEQYF